The clone carrying this T cell receptor beta chain came up many times. This CDR3 is built from 16 residues. J lost 0 bases, V lost 6 bases, and 6 bases had no gene match. Regions amplified from RNA transcripts were the TCR beta CDR3 regions. HTBI primers drove first-round RT-PCR of the TCR CDR3. TCRdb used MiXCR to reprocess the multiplex PCR reads, holding one entry per CDR3 protein. Of fewer than 750,000 distinct CDR3 sequences listed, around 15% are singletons. These data come from a study of T cells in Graves' hyperthyroidism and ophthalmopathy. Uncontrolled infection, other autoimmune disease, pregnancy or lactation led to exclusion.

Sequences were obtained from blood. This sequence was found in a woman between 50 and 59 years old with Graves' ophthalmopathy. The chain employs TRBV12-3 or TRBV12-4 and TRBJ2-1; 9 nucleotides match TRBD2. CDR3 nucleotide sequence: TGTGCCAGCAGCTTATATAGCGGGAGCTCCTACAATGAGCAGTTCTTC. Amino acids: CASSLYSGSSYNEQFF.